This T cell receptor (beta chain) comes out of a study of early T cells in non-severe SARS-CoV-2 infection. The wider study: The authors sequenced bulk RNA from unsorted whole blood, leaving chains unpaired.

In the library, individual cDNA molecules carried attached unique molecular identifiers. TCRdb recomputed calls from the 5' RACE reads with MiXCR, one row per CDR3 protein. The sample has approximately 35,000 distinct CDR3 sequences; 5.5% to 7% are singletons. The germline V gene has CDR1 DFQATT and CDR2 SNEGSKA (reference sequence). Between the trimmed V and J ends, which lost 2 bases and 4 bases, there was a span of 17 bases. There are 15 residues in the CDR3. The receptor comes from an adult who was a healthcare worker with PCR-confirmed SARS-CoV-2 infection or an uninfected control (not recorded which). Sequenced sample: whole blood. The chain joins TRBV20-1 to TRBJ2-5; either TRBD1 or TRBD2 may supply D (5 bases each). The CDR3 is CSARTTDGAAETQYF. CDR3 bases: TGCAGTGCTAGAACAACGGACGGGGCGGCAGAGACCCAGTACTTC.